One and the same sample provided the 14 T cell receptor beta chains below, sequenced in a study of blood T cells in healthy people across ages. Next came a second PCR, run for about 6 to 12 cycles, which used a sample-barcoded 5' primer along with a J-beta primer mix. TCRdb re-derived calls from the 5' RACE reads in MiXCR, one entry per CDR3 protein. The data hold about 1,500,000 distinct CDR3 sequences, with 25% to 30% observed a single time. Material: blood. Receptors originate from a woman aged 25 to 39 in good health.

This clonotype has just a few counts. J is TRBJ2-7 and V is TRBV15; TRBD2 matches 12 bases. This CDR3 has 16 residues. J lost 2 bases, V lost 5 bases, and 7 bases had no gene match. Germline values: CDR1 LNHNV, CDR2 YYDKDF (reference sequence). The CDR3 sequence is CATSPGLAGPTYEQYF. The CDR3 DNA follows: TGTGCCACCAGCCCCGGACTAGCGGGGCCTACCTACGAGCAGTACTTC. Together with reference TRBV15 and TRBJ2-7, the CDR3 gives the full variable domain: DAMVIQNPRYQVTQFGKPVTLSCSQTLNHNVMYWYQQKSSQAPKLLFHYYDKDFNNEADTPDNFQSRRPNTSFCFLDIRSPGLGDTAMYLCATSPGLAGPTYEQYFGPGTRLTVT.

This clonotype was counted a few times. The CDR3 DNA reads TGTGCCTGGAGTGTATGGGGGATCGGTAACTATGGCTACACCTTC. The encoded protein is CAWSVWGIGNYGYTF. The chain combines TRBV30 with TRBJ1-2; D is possibly TRBD1 (5 bases). The CDR3 is 15 amino acids. Germline CDR1 is GTSNPN and CDR2 is SVGIG (reference sequence). V was clipped by 0 bases and J by 1 base, with 12 bases between them.

Turning to this clonotype: This could be a read error, since a much larger clone is one nucleotide away. V and J are TRBV5-1 and TRBJ2-4; 7 bases match TRBD1. V lost 0 bases to trimming and J lost 8 bases; unmatched junction nucleotides: 5. The CDR3 is 14 amino acids. Germline V gene data show CDR1 as SGHRS and CDR2 as YFSETQ. CDR3 nucleotide sequence: TGCGCCAGCAGCTTGGCGGGACAGCGAGACATTCAGTACTTC. Encoded protein: CASSLAGQRDIQYF. The full variable domain, in which reference TRBV5-1 and TRBJ2-4 provide the parts outside the CDR3, is KAGVTQTPRYLIKTRGQQVTLSCSPISGHRSVSWYQQTPGQGLQFLFEYFSETQRNKGNFPGRFSGRQFSNSRSEMNVSTLELGDSALYLCASSLAGQRDIQYFGAGTRLSVL.

Comments on this clonotype: A much larger clone differs from this one at a single base, so this may be a read error. The chain couples TRBV12-3 or TRBV12-4 to TRBJ2-1; D tentatively fits TRBD1 or TRBD2 (6 bases each). The CDR3 sequence is 16 residues long. The CDR3 region has the DNA TGTACCAGCAGCCAAGAGGAGGGGGAGCCGCTCAATGAGCAGTTCTTC. Amino acids: CTSSQEEGEPLNEQFF.

The chain joins TRBV5-1 to TRBJ2-5, with D uncertain. The CDR3 contains 15 residues. Germline assignment: CDR1 SGHRS and CDR2 YFSETQ. V was trimmed by 0 bases and J by 2 bases, leaving 11 bases between them. CDR3 region: CASSLAVSVQETQYF. CDR3 coding DNA: TGCGCCAGCAGCTTGGCGGTCAGCGTTCAAGAGACCCAGTACTTC. Using reference TRBV5-1 and TRBJ2-5 for the parts outside the CDR3, the full variable domain is KAGVTQTPRYLIKTRGQQVTLSCSPISGHRSVSWYQQTPGQGLQFLFEYFSETQRNKGNFPGRFSGRQFSNSRSEMNVSTLELGDSALYLCASSLAVSVQETQYFGPGTRLLVL.

This chain links TRBV20-1 with TRBJ2-1; D gene ambiguous. V lost 6 bases and J lost 1, with 13 bases in between. Germline CDR1 is DFQATT and CDR2 is SNEGSKA (reference sequence). This CDR3 is 14 amino acids long. The CDR3 sequence: CSARRAGSYNEQFF. CDR3 DNA: TGCAGTGCGAGACGAGCCGGGTCCTACAATGAGCAGTTCTTC.

The V call is TRBV11-2, the J call TRBJ2-1, with TRBD2 matching over 7 bases. V was pared by 6 bases and J by 3 bases, with 14 bases of the junction left unmatched. The CDR3 spans 17 residues. Germline assignment: CDR1 SGHAT and CDR2 FQNNGV. This CDR3 is CASSPPGAGVYYNEQFF. CDR3 coding DNA: TGTGCCAGCAGTCCCCCCGGGGCGGGGGTTTACTACAATGAGCAGTTCTTC.

The rearrangement links TRBV7-9 to TRBJ1-2; D unresolved. Germline CDR1 reads SEHNR; CDR2 reads FQNEAQ (reference sequence). The CDR3 totals 12 residues. V was trimmed by 1 base and J by 8 bases, leaving 8 bases between them. In DNA form, the CDR3 reads TGTGCCAGCAGCTTAGAAACGGTCGGCTACACCTTC. Translation gives CASSLETVGYTF.

This clonotype occurred a few times. CDR3 sequence: CASSLAGGAGTGLSYEQYF. DNA of the CDR3: TGTGCCAGCAGCTTGGCCGGCGGTGCCGGGACAGGGCTCTCCTACGAGCAGTACTTC. The chain joins TRBV5-8 to TRBJ2-7; 9 nucleotides align to TRBD1. Germline trimming cut 0 bases from V and 0 bases from J; bases unmatched to any gene: 13. CDR1 is SGHTS, CDR2 YDEGEE, per germline. CDR3 length equals 19 residues.

This chain uses TRBV15 with TRBJ2-5; TRBD2 agrees at 7 bases. Germline V gene sequence: CDR1 LNHNV, CDR2 YYDKDF (reference sequence). V lost 9 bases to trimming and J lost 11 bases; unmatched junction nucleotides: 21. The CDR3 covers 15 residues. The CDR3 sequence: CATEIGSGNYNEQYF. The DNA of the CDR3 is TGTGCCACTGAGATCGGGAGCGGGAACTACAATGAGCAGTACTTC.

V is TRBV5-1 and J is TRBJ1-2, with a possible D match to TRBD1 (5 bases). Germline V gene data show CDR1 as SGHRS and CDR2 as YFSETQ. The CDR3 consists of 15 residues. V was pared by 0 bases and J by 4 bases, with 13 bases between. This chain's CDR3 is CASSLDGDRGYGYTF. For the CDR3, the DNA is TGCGCCAGCAGCTTGGATGGGGACCGAGGCTATGGCTACACCTTC.

This clonotype appeared many times. V usage is TRBV5-1 and J usage is TRBJ2-1; TRBD2 matches at 11 bases. Germline V lookup: CDR1 SGHRS, CDR2 YFSETQ. The CDR3 covers 16 residues. The trim removed 4 bases at V and 4 bases at J, leaving 7 bases unmatched. Written as DNA, the CDR3 is TGCGCCAGCAGCGGGCTAGCGGGGGGCGGTTACAATGAGCAGTTCTTC. As protein: CASSGLAGGGYNEQFF.

This clonotype has more than one count but fewer than ten. The rearrangement links TRBV6-1 to TRBJ1-6; D gene unclear. The V and J ends lost 7 bases and 4 bases respectively, with 14 bases between them. Germline CDR1 MNHNS, CDR2 SASEGT. The length of the CDR3 is 15 residues. DNA for the CDR3: TGTGCCAGCAATCCGGCACAGCGATATAATTCACCCCTCCACTTT. Its protein product is CASNPAQRYNSPLHF.

With regard to this clonotype: One junction end disagrees with the germline gene, perhaps due to a read error. The chain combines TRBV5-1 with TRBJ2-1; D is perhaps TRBD1 or TRBD2 (5 bases each). The germline CDR1 and CDR2 sequences are SGHRS and YFSETQ. This CDR3 spans 14 amino acids. The CDR3 nucleotides are TGCACCAGCAGCCCGAGGGACCCCGGGCTTGAGCAGTTCTTC. Translating gives CTSSPRDPGLEQFF.